A selection of T cell receptor beta chains follows, all from one sample in a study of shared clonotypes between healthy human individuals. TCRdb's table, derived via immunoSEQ multiplex PCR, lists solely in-frame clones and lacks some. The profile shows roughly 1,800,000 clones, about 95% of them singletons. What was sequenced was naive CD8+ T cells sorted from blood. The source of these receptors is a man in his late teens or twenties in good health. CDR3s include the opening cysteine and the closing phenylalanine or tryptophan. The D gene is left open where the match is weak. Clone size is shown for a subset of rows, as once, few, many or a class of expanded clone.

size	J	V	D	DNA	CDR3
.	TRBJ2-1	TRBV7-7	TRBD2	TGTGCTAGCAGCTTAGGACGGGGGGGATACAATGAGCAGTTCTTC	CASSLGRGGYNEQFF
.	TRBJ1-1	TRBV30	.	TGTGCCTGGACCCCGTACGGCACTGAAGCTTTCTTT	CAWTPYGTEAFF
.	TRBJ2-7	TRBV4-1	.	TGCGCCAGCGGGGGCGCCTACGAGCAGTACTTC	CASGGAYEQYF
once	TRBJ1-2	TRBV1	.	TGCACCAGCAGCGCAACCAGTGTGCGAAAGACCTATGGCTACACCTTC	CTSSATSVRKTYGYTF
.	TRBJ2-1	TRBV6-8	TRBD2	TGTGCCAGCAGTTACTCATTCCCTAGCGGGGGGCCCCCGGAGCAGTTCTTC	CASSYSFPSGGPPEQFF
.	TRBJ2-2	TRBV5-6	.	TGTGCCAGCAGCGGGGGCAGCGGGGAGCTGTTTTTT	CASSGGSGELFF
.	TRBJ2-1	TRBV9	.	TGTGCCAGCAGGGGCGGGTCATACAATGAGCAGTTCTTC	CASRGGSYNEQFF
.	TRBJ2-7	TRBV6-6	TRBD1	TGTGCCAGCAGTGGGACAGGATACGAGCAGTACTTC	CASSGTGYEQYF
.	TRBJ1-1	TRBV11-2	TRBD1	TGTGCCAGCAGCTTTGGGACAGGGGTGATGAACACTGAAGCTTTCTTT	CASSFGTGVMNTEAFF
.	TRBJ1-1	TRBV5-4	.	TGTGCCAGCAGCTTGGAAAGGGTGAACACTGAAGCTTTCTTT	CASSLERVNTEAFF
.	TRBJ2-5	TRBV5-8	.	TGTGCCAGCAGTCTAAAGAACCAAGAGACCCAGTACTTC	CASSLKNQETQYF